Listed here are 16 T cell receptor beta chains from one sample, sequenced in a study of early T cells in non-severe SARS-CoV-2 infection. TCRdb reanalysed the 5' RACE reads using MiXCR and keeps one entry per CDR3 protein. This sample has around 20,000 distinct CDR3 sequences, with less than 4.5% found just once. Input material: whole blood. Every receptor here comes from an adult who was a healthcare worker with PCR-confirmed SARS-CoV-2 infection or an uninfected control (not recorded which).

This clonotype was counted many times. The chain combines TRBV30 with TRBJ1-2, with D possibly matching TRBD1 (5 bases). The germline CDR1 and CDR2 sequences are GTSNPN and SVGIG (reference sequence). The CDR3 totals 13 residues. Between the trimmed V and J ends, which lost 3 bases and 4 bases, there was a span of 12 bases. CDR3 coding DNA: TGTGCCTGGAGCGGAGGGGTTGGCTATGGCTACACCTTC. Protein: CAWSGGVGYGYTF.

V usage is TRBV6-1 and J usage is TRBJ1-2; the match to TRBD1 covers 7 bases. The germline V gene has CDR1 MNHNS and CDR2 SASEGT. The CDR3 spans 14 residues. V was pared by 7 bases and J by 4 bases, with 9 bases of the junction left unmatched. Written as DNA, the CDR3 is TGTGCCAGCAATCCGGGACAGACCTTCTATGGCTACACCTTC. Translated, it gives CASNPGQTFYGYTF.

The chain uses TRBV15 and TRBJ1-1; no firm D call. Germline V gene sequence: CDR1 LNHNV, CDR2 YYDKDF (reference sequence). Trimming took off 3 bases at V and 7 bases at J, with 9 bases between the two ends. The CDR3 has 12 amino acids. The CDR3 loop is CATSRETLEAFF. For the CDR3, the DNA is TGTGCCACCAGCAGGGAGACCCTTGAAGCTTTCTTT.

The table lists this clonotype with many counts. The rearrangement links TRBV11-2 to TRBJ2-3; D remains ambiguous. CDR1 and CDR2 from the germline V gene are SGHAT and FQNNGV. The CDR3 has 13 amino acids. Trimming took 4 bases from V and 4 from J, leaving 9 bases between them. CDR3: CASSSKSPDTQYF. For the CDR3, the DNA is TGTGCCAGCAGCTCAAAATCACCAGATACGCAGTATTTT.

This clonotype occurred a few times. V usage is TRBV7-2 and J usage is TRBJ2-2; D uncertain. The CDR3 loop spans 13 amino acids. V lost 1 base and J 5 bases, leaving 5 bases between the germline ends. The germline CDR1 and CDR2 sequences are SGHTA and FQGNSA. The CDR3 here is CASSLGETGELFF. The CDR3, as DNA: TGTGCCAGCAGCTTAGGGGAAACCGGGGAGCTGTTTTTT.

This clonotype was observed a few times. V is TRBV7-3 and J is TRBJ2-1; perhaps TRBD1 as D (5 bases). With 1 base removed from V and 7 bases from J, the gap between germline ends came to 17 bases. The CDR3 is 16 residues long. From germline, CDR1 is SGHTA and CDR2 FQGTGA. CDR3 protein: CASSLRRQGGQNEQFF. The CDR3 bases are TGTGCCAGCAGCTTAAGGCGGCAGGGTGGGCAGAATGAGCAGTTCTTC.

The J gene is TRBJ1-2, the V gene TRBV5-6; TRBD1 aligns across 7 bases. Germline CDR1 SGHDT, CDR2 YYEEEE. The CDR3 contains 13 residues. The junction had 4 bases not matched to a gene; V was cut back by 4 bases and J by 4 bases. CDR3 sequence: CASSVGQAYGYTF. CDR3 DNA sequence: TGTGCCAGCAGCGTAGGACAGGCCTATGGCTACACCTTC. Drawing the rest from reference TRBV5-6 and TRBJ1-2, the complete variable domain is DAGVTQSPTHLIKTRGQQVTLRCSPKSGHDTVSWYQQALGQGPQFIFQYYEEEERQRGNFPDRFSGHQFPNYSSELNVNALLLGDSALYLCASSVGQAYGYTFGSGTRLTVV.

For this clonotype: A much larger clone is a single base away; this may be a read error. This rearrangement joins TRBV30 to TRBJ2-7; the match to TRBD1 covers 10 bases. Germline values: CDR1 GTSNPN, CDR2 SVGIG (reference sequence). CDR3 size: 14 residues. CDR3 loop: CAWRQLDRGRELYF. DNA of the CDR3: TGTGCCTGGAGACAGTTAGACAGGGGGCGGGAGCTGTACTTC.

There are many counts of this clonotype. The CDR3 DNA sequence: TGCGCCAGCAGCTTGGAACAGGGGTACACCGGGGAGCTGTTTTTT. Protein product: CASSLEQGYTGELFF. The chain recombines TRBV5-1 with TRBJ2-2; 7 bases fit TRBD1. The V gene's germline CDR1 is SGHRS and CDR2 YFSETQ. V gave up 0 bases and J gave up 3 bases; unmatched junction bases: 2. The CDR3 contains 15 residues.

This clonotype came up a few times. The chain joins TRBV20-1 to TRBJ2-5; the D is unclear. CDR3 size: 12 residues. CDR1 is DFQATT and CDR2 is SNEGSKA in the germline V gene (reference sequence). In DNA form, the CDR3 reads TGCAGCCTACTTGCGTACCAAGAGACCCAGTACTTC. As protein: CSLLAYQETQYF.

Judged by abundance, this clonotype is medium-sized. The chain has TRBV7-9 and TRBJ1-5, with a tentative D call TRBD1 (6 bases). Looked up from germline, CDR1 is SEHNR and CDR2 is FQNEAQ (reference sequence). The CDR3 extends over 15 amino acids. Trimming removed 5 bases at V and 5 bases at J, with 16 bases between. CDR3 in DNA: TGTGCCAGCAGCCCCCAGGGGTCAGGGGATCAGCCCCAGCATTTT. Its protein product is CASSPQGSGDQPQHF.

This clonotype has ten or more counts. The genes are TRBV30 and TRBJ1-2; 7 bases are a match to TRBD1. This CDR3 is built from 13 residues. The germline CDR1 and CDR2 sequences are GTSNPN and SVGIG (reference sequence). Losses at the gene ends were 5 bases for V and 2 bases for J; bases not matched to a gene: 5. The CDR3 bases are TGTGCCTGGGCCACAGGGGCGAACTATGGCTACACCTTC. This translates into CAWATGANYGYTF.

This clonotype was seen at least ten times. V and J are TRBV3-1 and TRBJ2-3; 13 bases map to TRBD2. V lost 7 bases, J lost 8 bases, and 12 bases stayed unmatched. This CDR3 comprises 16 residues. The germline V gene has CDR1 LGHDT and CDR2 YNNKEL (reference sequence). The CDR3 loop is CASISTGLAGSATQYF. In DNA, the CDR3 is TGTGCCAGCATCTCAACGGGACTAGCGGGGTCTGCTACGCAGTATTTT.

This clonotype is labeled as medium-sized. The chain has TRBV11-2 and TRBJ2-7; a weak D match, TRBD2 (6 bases). V was cut by 5 bases and J by 0 bases, with 14 bases left in between. This CDR3 spans 15 amino acids. CDR1 and CDR2 from the germline V gene are SGHAT and FQNNGV. In DNA form, the CDR3 reads TGTGCCAGCAGCAGGGGACTGACAGTCTCCTACGAGCAGTACTTC. Its translation is CASSRGLTVSYEQYF.

The chain recombines TRBV7-9 with TRBJ1-5; no firm D call. This CDR3 region has 13 residues. Per germline, CDR1 SEHNR and CDR2 FQNEAQ (reference sequence). The V gene lost 5 bases and the J gene lost 4 bases, with 9 bases spanning the gap. CDR3 in amino acids: CASSPEGNQPQHF. As DNA, the CDR3 is TGTGCCAGCAGCCCCGAAGGAAATCAGCCCCAGCATTTT.

This clonotype has a count of ten or more. This chain uses TRBV5-1 with TRBJ2-1; 8 bases fit TRBD1. J gave up 9 bases and V 0 bases, and 2 bases lay outside the gene matches. Germline CDR1 and CDR2: SGHRS and YFSETQ. The CDR3 sequence is 13 residues long. CDR3: CASSLAGGTEQFF. The CDR3 DNA reads as TGCGCCAGCAGCTTGGCAGGGGGCACTGAGCAGTTCTTC.